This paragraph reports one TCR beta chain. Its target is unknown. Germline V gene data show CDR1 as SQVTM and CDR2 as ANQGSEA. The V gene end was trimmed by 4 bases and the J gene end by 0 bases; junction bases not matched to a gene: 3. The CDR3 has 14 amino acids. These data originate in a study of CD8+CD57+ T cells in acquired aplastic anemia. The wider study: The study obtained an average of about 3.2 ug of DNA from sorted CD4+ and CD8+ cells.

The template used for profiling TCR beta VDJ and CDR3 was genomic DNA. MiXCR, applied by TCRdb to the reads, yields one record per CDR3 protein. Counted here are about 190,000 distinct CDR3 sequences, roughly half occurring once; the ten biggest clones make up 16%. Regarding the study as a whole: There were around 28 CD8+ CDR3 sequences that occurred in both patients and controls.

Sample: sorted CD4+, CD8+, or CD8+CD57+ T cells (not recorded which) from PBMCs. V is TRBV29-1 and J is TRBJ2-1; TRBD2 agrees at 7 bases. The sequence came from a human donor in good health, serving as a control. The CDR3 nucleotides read TGCAGCGTTGTGAGCGGGGACTCCTACAATGAGCAGTTCTTC. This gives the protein CSVVSGDSYNEQFF.